These 17 T cell receptor beta chains originate from one sample sequenced in a study of cytomegalovirus exposure and HLA in healthy donors. This PCR relied on a set of 60 Vbeta primers and 13 Jbeta primers. TCRdb keeps only in-frame clones here, not all; method: immunoSEQ multiplex PCR. The sample holds 110,000 or so clones, roughly 76% seen once. The specimen sequenced was PBMCs. These receptors all come from a man in his fifties or sixties in good health and CMV-seropositive.

The chain links TRBV11-2 to TRBJ2-7; 7 bases align to TRBD2. The CDR3 extends over 16 amino acids. V trimming: 5 bases; J trimming: 3 bases; junction bases outside the gene matches: 13. Per the germline V gene, CDR1 is SGHAT and CDR2 is FQNNGV. The CDR3 here is CASSQDLASGFYEQYF. DNA of the CDR3: TGTGCCAGCAGCCAAGATTTGGCTAGCGGATTCTACGAGCAGTACTTC.

The rearrangement uses TRBV5-4 and TRBJ2-2; 16 positions match TRBD2. CDR3 length equals 18 residues. Germline loops: CDR1 SGHNT, CDR2 YYREEE (reference sequence). The V and J ends lost 4 bases and 6 bases, in that order; junction bases with no gene match: 9. The CDR3 region is CASSISGLAGGPAGELFF. CDR3 DNA: TGTGCCAGCAGCATATCGGGACTAGCGGGAGGGCCGGCCGGGGAGCTGTTTTTT.

The CDR3 loop is CATSRDAETGGYNEQFF. In nucleotides, the CDR3 is TGTGCCACCAGCAGAGATGCTGAGACAGGGGGCTACAATGAGCAGTTCTTC. The chain recombines TRBV15 with TRBJ2-1; 9 nucleotides match TRBD1. V lost 0 bases, J lost 3 bases, and 6 bases stayed unmatched. The CDR3 totals 17 residues. The germline V gene encodes CDR1 LNHNV and CDR2 YYDKDF (reference sequence).

The V and J genes are TRBV2 and TRBJ1-1; maybe TRBD1 (5 bases). V shed 4 bases and J shed 1 base, with 13 bases lying between them. CDR1 is SNHLY, CDR2 FYNNEI, per germline. The CDR3 has 15 residues. The CDR3 spells CASSVMGPSNTEAFF. CDR3 DNA: TGTGCCAGCAGTGTTATGGGGCCGTCGAACACTGAAGCTTTCTTT.

The gene calls are TRBV19 and TRBJ1-1; D is ambiguous. In germline, CDR1 is LNHDA, CDR2 SQIVND (reference sequence). V gave up 7 bases and J gave up 0 bases, with 6 bases separating them. This CDR3 region has 12 residues. Written as DNA, the CDR3 is TGTGCCAGTAACCGGTTGAACACTGAAGCTTTCTTT. Protein: CASNRLNTEAFF. Supplemented by reference TRBV19 and TRBJ1-1, the full variable domain reads DGGITQSPKYLFRKEGQNVTLSCEQNLNHDAMYWYRQDPGQGLRLIYYSQIVNDFQKGDIAEGYSVSREKKESFPLTVTSAQKNPTAFYLCASNRLNTEAFFGQGTRLTVV.

This clone was counted a few times. The chain employs TRBV19 and TRBJ2-5, with 10 bases lining up with TRBD2. This CDR3 is built from 15 residues. The J segment lost 2 bases and the V segment lost 4 bases, leaving 4 bases of the junction unmatched. Germline lookup yields CDR1 LNHDA and CDR2 SQIVND (reference sequence). DNA of the CDR3: TGTGCCAGTAGTACGGGACTAGCGCCTCAAGAGACCCAGTACTTC. This translates into CASSTGLAPQETQYF.

This chain joins TRBV13 and TRBJ2-3, with TRBD2 matching 10 bases. The CDR3 totals 18 residues. Losses at the gene ends were 3 bases for V and 5 bases for J; bases not matched to a gene: 14. Germline values: CDR1 PRHDT, CDR2 FYEKMQ (reference sequence). CDR3 protein: CASSFYQRGGRYEDTQYF. The CDR3 nucleotides are TGTGCCAGCAGCTTTTACCAGCGGGGGGGCCGGTATGAAGATACGCAGTATTTT.

This clone appeared a single time. The V and J genes are TRBV6-5 and TRBJ1-1; TRBD1 aligns across 7 bases. Germline lookup yields CDR1 MNHEY and CDR2 SVGAGI. The CDR3 totals 15 residues. J was trimmed by 5 bases and V by 0 bases; bases with no gene match: 6. The CDR3 DNA is TGTGCCAGCAGTTACTCTAACAGGGGAAAGACTGAAGCTTTCTTT. This gives the protein CASSYSNRGKTEAFF.

The V and J genes are TRBV28 and TRBJ2-7; TRBD1 matches 7 bases. The CDR3 length is 14 residues. V lost 6 bases, J lost 2 bases, and 7 bases stayed unmatched. Germline V gene lookup returns CDR1 MDHEN and CDR2 SYDVKM. In nucleotides, the CDR3 is TGTGCCAGCAGGAGGGACAGAGTTACCTACGAGCAGTACTTC. Translating gives CASRRDRVTYEQYF.

V and J are TRBV19 and TRBJ1-5; no clear D gene. Trimming shortened V by 0 bases and J by 7 bases, and 16 bases separated the two germline ends. The CDR3 spans 16 residues. The germline gives CDR1 LNHDA, CDR2 SQIVND (reference sequence). The CDR3 region is CASSIDGLTRRQPQHF. The DNA of the CDR3 is TGTGCCAGTAGTATAGACGGCCTCACCCGCAGGCAGCCCCAGCATTTT.

The genes are TRBV7-2 and TRBJ2-7, with 8 nucleotides matching TRBD2. With 4 bases clipped from V and 2 bases from J, the junction kept 4 bases outside the gene matches. Germline values: CDR1 SGHTA, CDR2 FQGNSA. The CDR3 has 14 amino acids. The CDR3 spells CASSSGTRPYEQYF. The CDR3 DNA reads as TGTGCCAGCAGCTCCGGGACTAGACCCTACGAGCAGTACTTC.

This clone was seen a single time. The rearrangement joins TRBV9 to TRBJ2-5, with 9 bases fitting TRBD2. This CDR3 spans 16 amino acids. Trimming took 0 bases from V and 4 from J; bases not matched to a gene: 7. Germline V gene lookup returns CDR1 SGDLS and CDR2 YYNGEE. This CDR3 reads CASSVGVAGAGETQYF. Written as DNA, the CDR3 is TGTGCCAGCAGCGTAGGAGTAGCGGGAGCGGGAGAGACCCAGTACTTC.

This chain connects TRBV2 to TRBJ1-1, with 7 positions matching TRBD1. Germline V CDR1 and CDR2: SNHLY, FYNNEI. The V and J ends lost 6 bases and 4 bases, in that order; junction bases with no gene match: 8. This CDR3 contains 14 residues. In DNA form, the CDR3 reads TGTGCCAGCAGCGGGACTCAGGGGGGCACTGAAGCTTTCTTT. Its translation is CASSGTQGGTEAFF.

This chain links TRBV5-1 with TRBJ1-4; 8 nucleotides line up with TRBD1. This CDR3 contains 16 residues. Per the germline V gene, CDR1 is SGHRS and CDR2 is YFSETQ. V was pared by 6 bases and J by 2 bases, with 9 bases of the junction left unmatched. The CDR3 loop reads CASTRYGQGTNEKLFF. The DNA for the CDR3 is TGCGCCAGCACCAGATACGGACAGGGCACTAATGAAAAACTGTTTTTT.

This clone was counted between two and nine times. The V gene is TRBV11-2, the J gene TRBJ1-6; D gene ambiguous. Per the germline V gene, CDR1 is SGHAT and CDR2 is FQNNGV. The CDR3 has 13 amino acids. V dropped 1 base and J dropped 15 bases, with 13 bases sitting between them. The CDR3 DNA reads TGTGCCAGCAGCTTAGGAGAGGGCGTCAACCTCCACTTT. It encodes CASSLGEGVNLHF.

This chain uses TRBV5-1 with TRBJ2-5; 10 bases match TRBD2. Trimming removed 4 bases from V and 5 bases from J; junction bases left unmatched: 8. Per the germline V gene, CDR1 is SGHRS and CDR2 is YFSETQ. There are 15 residues in the CDR3. For the CDR3, the DNA is TGCGCCAGCAGCGCATCCGGGACTAGCGAGGAGACCCAGTACTTC. This gives the protein CASSASGTSEETQYF.

V gene TRBV28 combines with J gene TRBJ2-3, with 7 bases that match TRBD2. After removal of 6 bases from V and 4 bases from J, the junction contained 4 bases not matched to a gene. Per germline, CDR1 MDHEN and CDR2 SYDVKM. The length of the CDR3 is 13 residues. As DNA, the CDR3 is TGTGCCAGCAGCCTAGGGAGGGCAGATACGCAGTATTTT. It yields the protein CASSLGRADTQYF.